The sample holds a few counts of the clone carrying this T cell receptor (beta chain). Amplified TCR beta CDR3 regions derived from RNA transcripts. The HTBI set primed first-round TCR CDR3 RT-PCR. TCRdb ran MiXCR on the multiplex PCR reads and lists one entry per CDR3 protein. Here the sample spans about 560,000 distinct CDR3 sequences, approximately 15% being singletons. The source of the sample is a study of T cells in Graves' hyperthyroidism and ophthalmopathy. V was clipped by 6 bases and J by 4 bases; unmatched bases: 8. There are 14 residues in the CDR3. The germline V gene has CDR1 DFQATT and CDR2 SNEGSKA (reference sequence).

V and J are TRBV20-1 and TRBJ1-1; 10 positions agree with TRBD1. The sequence came from a woman younger than 35 with Graves' hyperthyroidism. Specimen: blood. In DNA, the CDR3 is TGCAGTGCAGGACAGGGGGTTAGGAGCACTGAAGCTTTCTTT. The encoded protein is CSAGQGVRSTEAFF.